This record covers a single TCR beta chain. Its antigen is still unknown. The source of the sample is a study of neurological immune-mediated disorders. Input was 1 million sorted T cells, either CD4+ or CD8+. V was clipped by 2 bases and J by 6 bases; unmatched bases: 8. CDR3 length: 15 residues. Per the germline V gene, CDR1 is DFQATT and CDR2 is SNEGSKA (reference sequence). Whole-study findings and limits: No sharing of CDR3 amino acid sequences was observed among expanded clones across subjects, suggesting private repertoires in all groups. Patients with HTLV-1-associated myelopathy showed the most TCR clonal expansion. Those with multiple sclerosis showed the least, falling below healthy controls.

It was by 5'RACE with 10-nucleotide random UMIs that the cDNA was made. TCRdb used MiXCR to reprocess the 5' RACE reads, holding one entry per CDR3 protein. The profile shows about 54,000 distinct CDR3 sequences, 4% of them singletons. J is TRBJ1-2 and V is TRBV20-1; TRBD1 matches at 11 bases. This sequence was found in a woman aged 35 to 49 with multiple sclerosis. Sequenced: CD4+ T cells from blood. This CDR3 is CSARSGQGAGDGYTF. CDR3 DNA sequence: TGCAGTGCTAGATCCGGACAGGGGGCTGGGGATGGCTACACCTTC.